The next 31 T cell receptor beta chains were all read from a single sample in a study of chemoradiotherapy in HPV16-positive cancers. Method: immunoSEQ multiplex PCR; TCRdb's copy keeps in-frame clones and lacks some. There are about 17,000 clones in the sample; roughly 90% occur only once, and 11% to 15% lies in the top ten. The sequencing here drew on blood, taken from a patient who underwent chemoradiotherapy. The receptors here all came from a human donor with HPV-associated anogenital cancer.

The genes are TRBV6-5 and TRBJ2-2; D not certain. The CDR3 totals 12 residues. V lost 1 base to trimming and J lost 5 bases, with 2 bases between them. CDR1 and CDR2 from the germline V gene are MNHEY and SVGAGI. In DNA, the CDR3 is TGTGCCAGCAGTTACTTAACCGGGGAGCTGTTTTTT. Translated, it gives CASSYLTGELFF.

This chain connects TRBV29-1 to TRBJ1-2; D unclear. The CDR3 loop spans 11 amino acids. The V and J ends lost 2 bases and 8 bases respectively, with 9 bases between them. The germline V gene encodes CDR1 SQVTM and CDR2 ANQGSEA. Written as DNA, the CDR3 is TGCAGCGTTGAAAACCTAGGAGGCTACACCTTC. Translated: CSVENLGGYTF.

This clone was seen only once. The rearrangement uses TRBV7-9 and TRBJ2-3; D is undetermined. The germline CDR1 and CDR2 sequences are SEHNR and FQNEAQ (reference sequence). CDR3 size: 12 residues. V lost 5 bases and J 0 bases, leaving 3 bases between the germline ends. The CDR3 region is CASSPSTDTQYF. CDR3 sequence (DNA): TGTGCCAGCAGCCCGAGCACAGATACGCAGTATTTT.

The rearrangement uses TRBV5-4 and TRBJ1-5, with D possibly TRBD1 on 6 matching bases. This CDR3 is 14 amino acids long. Trimming pared 3 bases from V and 1 base from J, leaving 8 bases between. Germline V gene sequence: CDR1 SGHNT, CDR2 YYREEE (reference sequence). The CDR3 is CASSSQGSNQPQHF. The CDR3 bases are TGTGCCAGCAGCTCGCAGGGGAGCAATCAGCCCCAGCATTTT.

This clone was counted only a few times. The chain has TRBV7-6 and TRBJ2-6; D not resolved. Germline values: CDR1 SGHVS, CDR2 FNYEAQ. Between the trimmed V and J ends, which lost 5 bases and 0 bases, there was a span of 8 bases. There are 15 residues in the CDR3. The CDR3 nucleotides are TGTGCCAGCAGCCCAATCTTCTCTGGGGCCAACGTCCTGACTTTC. Its protein product is CASSPIFSGANVLTF.

This clone appeared a single time. This chain joins TRBV5-4 and TRBJ2-7, with a possible D match to TRBD2 (5 bases). V was clipped by 3 bases and J by 1 base, with 8 bases between them. Germline values: CDR1 SGHNT, CDR2 YYREEE (reference sequence). The CDR3 runs 13 residues. CDR3 in amino acids: CASSWTGSYEQYF. DNA for the CDR3: TGTGCCAGCAGCTGGACTGGTTCCTACGAGCAGTACTTC. Complete variable domain (other parts from reference TRBV5-4 and TRBJ2-7): ETGVTQSPTHLIKTRGQQVTLRCSSQSGHNTVSWYQQALGQGPQFIFQYYREEENGRGNFPPRFSGLQFPNYSSELNVNALELDDSALYLCASSWTGSYEQYFGPGTRLTVT.

V gene TRBV10-2 combines with J gene TRBJ1-1, with a weak D call TRBD1 (5 bases). Germline lookup yields CDR1 WSHSY and CDR2 SAAADI. This CDR3 spans 12 amino acids. Trimming pared 2 bases from V and 4 bases from J, leaving 5 bases between. The CDR3 DNA sequence: TGCGCCAGCAGTGAGGGGGGCACTGAAGCTTTCTTT. This sequence encodes CASSEGGTEAFF.

The genes are TRBV5-5 and TRBJ2-6; no clear D gene. CDR1 and CDR2 from the germline V gene are SGHKS and YYEKEE (reference sequence). The CDR3 runs 15 residues. V was shortened by 6 bases and J by 5 bases, with 15 bases between the two germline ends. CDR3 loop: CASIFAQSRANVLTF. The CDR3 DNA sequence: TGTGCCAGCATTTTCGCACAAAGTCGGGCCAACGTCCTGACTTTC.

The V and J genes are TRBV19 and TRBJ1-4; 8 nucleotides agree with TRBD1. The CDR3 extends over 16 amino acids. Germline V CDR1 and CDR2: LNHDA, SQIVND (reference sequence). Trimming cost V 7 bases and J 5 bases; bases outside gene matches: 12. CDR3 sequence: CASIETGVFLNEKLFF. In DNA form, the CDR3 reads TGTGCCAGTATCGAGACAGGGGTGTTTTTGAATGAAAAACTGTTTTTT.

This clone came up once. The rearrangement links TRBV4-3 to TRBJ1-6; TRBD1 matches 7 bases. In germline, CDR1 is LGHNA, CDR2 YSLEER. The CDR3 is 16 residues long. Losses at the gene ends were 0 bases for V and 8 bases for J; bases not matched to a gene: 7. The CDR3 DNA reads as TGCGCCAGCAGCCAAGATCAGGGGGGATCGGATTCACCCCTCCACTTT. This codes for CASSQDQGGSDSPLHF.

CDR3 DNA sequence: TGTGCCAGCAGCTTAGCCGGGGATAACACCGGGGAGCTGTTTTTT. This translates into CASSLAGDNTGELFF. The V and J genes are TRBV7-6 and TRBJ2-2, with TRBD2 as a possible D gene (5 bases). The CDR3 contains 15 residues. Deletions cut 0 bases from V and 2 bases from J, with 7 bases between. Looked up from germline, CDR1 is SGHVS and CDR2 is FNYEAQ.

This chain joins TRBV2 and TRBJ1-6; D might be TRBD1 (5 bases). Germline V gives CDR1 SNHLY, CDR2 FYNNEI. This CDR3 spans 14 amino acids. V gave up 3 bases and J gave up 7 bases, with 10 bases separating them. The CDR3 loop reads CASSEVGENSPLHF. CDR3 coding DNA: TGTGCCAGCAGTGAGGTAGGGGAGAATTCACCCCTCCACTTT.

The chain has TRBV19 and TRBJ1-6; a weak D match, TRBD1 (6 bases). This CDR3 spans 14 amino acids. V gave up 6 bases and J gave up 8 bases, with 14 bases separating them. The germline gives CDR1 LNHDA, CDR2 SQIVND (reference sequence). Written as DNA, the CDR3 is TGTGCCAGTAGCTGGGACATTAGGCATTCACCCCTCCACTTT. Translated: CASSWDIRHSPLHF. Full variable domain (rest looked up from reference TRBV19 and TRBJ1-6): DGGITQSPKYLFRKEGQNVTLSCEQNLNHDAMYWYRQDPGQGLRLIYYSQIVNDFQKGDIAEGYSVSREKKESFPLTVTSAQKNPTAFYLCASSWDIRHSPLHFGNGTRLTVT.

This chain joins TRBV6-5 and TRBJ1-6; D gene unclear. The CDR3 sequence is 14 residues long. The V end lost 4 bases, the J end lost 3 bases, and 7 bases lay between the germline ends. Germline V gene data show CDR1 as MNHEY and CDR2 as SVGAGI. Written as DNA, the CDR3 is TGTGCCAGCAGTTTCCTTCGCTATAATTCACCCCTCCACTTT. Residues: CASSFLRYNSPLHF.

V gene TRBV4-1 combines with J gene TRBJ2-2; D remains unclear. V gave up 0 bases and J gave up 7 bases, with 12 bases separating them. CDR3 size: 15 residues. Germline CDR1 and CDR2: MGHRA and YSYEKL. This CDR3 is CASSQDRILIGELFF. CDR3 DNA sequence: TGCGCCAGCAGCCAAGATCGAATCTTAATCGGGGAGCTGTTTTTT.

Only a few counts were recorded for this clone. The CDR3 protein is CASSTNWPDTQYF. The CDR3 DNA is TGTGCCAGTAGTACGAACTGGCCAGATACGCAGTATTTT. The chain uses TRBV19 and TRBJ2-3; D not certain. The V gene's germline CDR1 is LNHDA and CDR2 SQIVND (reference sequence). Trimming pared 4 bases from V and 4 bases from J, leaving 9 bases between. There are 13 residues in the CDR3.

This clone has just a few counts. The chain combines TRBV7-9 with TRBJ2-7; D is possibly TRBD1 or TRBD2 (5 bases each). This CDR3 spans 15 amino acids. The V gene's germline CDR1 is SEHNR and CDR2 FQNEAQ (reference sequence). Trimming stripped 3 bases from V and 5 bases from J, with 17 bases between. CDR3 in amino acids: CASSFGSRDGDEQYF. DNA for the CDR3: TGTGCCAGCAGCTTCGGGTCTCGGGACGGCGACGAGCAGTACTTC.

The chain joins TRBV6-6 to TRBJ1-1; D is unresolved. The CDR3 is made up of 12 amino acids. Trimming shortened V by 2 bases and J by 3 bases, and 4 bases separated the two germline ends. Germline V lookup: CDR1 MNHNY, CDR2 SVGAGI (reference sequence). The CDR3 reads CASSYQDTEAFF. The CDR3 DNA reads as TGTGCCAGCAGTTACCAAGACACTGAAGCTTTCTTT.

The J gene is TRBJ1-6, the V gene TRBV2; D is unclear. V lost 7 bases, J lost 8 bases, and 12 bases lay in between. The CDR3 spans 13 residues. The V gene's germline CDR1 is SNHLY and CDR2 FYNNEI. The CDR3 spells CASIGPRDSPLHF. The CDR3 nucleotides are TGTGCCAGCATAGGGCCAAGAGATTCACCCCTCCACTTT.

The CDR3: CASSISPGSNTEAFF. The CDR3 DNA reads TGTGCCAGTAGTATAAGCCCAGGGTCGAACACTGAAGCTTTCTTT. V usage is TRBV19 and J usage is TRBJ1-1; D may be TRBD1 (5 bases). The germline CDR1 and CDR2 sequences are LNHDA and SQIVND (reference sequence). The CDR3 totals 15 residues. The V end lost 2 bases, the J end lost 1 base, and 11 bases lay between the germline ends. Together with reference TRBV19 and TRBJ1-1, the CDR3 gives the full variable domain: DGGITQSPKYLFRKEGQNVTLSCEQNLNHDAMYWYRQDPGQGLRLIYYSQIVNDFQKGDIAEGYSVSREKKESFPLTVTSAQKNPTAFYLCASSISPGSNTEAFFGQGTRLTVV.

The chain couples TRBV30 to TRBJ1-1; D is possibly TRBD1 (5 bases). The germline V gene has CDR1 GTSNPN and CDR2 SVGIG (reference sequence). V dropped 1 base and J dropped 1 base, with 10 bases sitting between them. The length of the CDR3 is 14 residues. The CDR3 DNA reads TGTGCCTGGAGTGCTTTAGACAGGAACACTGAAGCTTTCTTT. This sequence encodes CAWSALDRNTEAFF.

The rearrangement links TRBV6-6 to TRBJ1-1; D might be TRBD1 (6 bases). Trimming shortened V by 9 bases and J by 0 bases, and 20 bases separated the two germline ends. The CDR3 length is 16 residues. Germline lookup yields CDR1 MNHNY and CDR2 SVGAGI (reference sequence). This chain's CDR3 is CASFLPLGALNTEAFF. The CDR3 bases are TGTGCCAGTTTCTTGCCGCTGGGGGCCCTGAACACTGAAGCTTTCTTT.

This clone appeared a single time. This CDR3 reads CAWGAGGISTDTQYF. The CDR3 region has the DNA TGTGCCTGGGGAGCGGGGGGGATAAGCACAGATACGCAGTATTTT. The J gene is TRBJ2-3, the V gene TRBV30, with 10 bases matching TRBD2. V lost 5 bases, J lost 0 bases, and 5 bases stayed unmatched. The germline V gene encodes CDR1 GTSNPN and CDR2 SVGIG (reference sequence). The CDR3 runs to 15 residues.

This clone came up once. This chain links TRBV7-9 with TRBJ2-3, with D possibly TRBD1 on 6 matching bases. Germline V gene sequence: CDR1 SEHNR, CDR2 FQNEAQ (reference sequence). The CDR3 is 12 amino acids. The germline V and J ends were trimmed by 3 bases and 6 bases, with 7 bases remaining between them. DNA of the CDR3: TGTGCCAGCAGCTTGCAGGGGGATACGCAGTATTTT. Residues: CASSLQGDTQYF. Looking up the rest from reference TRBV7-9 and TRBJ2-3 gives the full variable domain: DTGVSQNPRHKITKRGQNVTFRCDPISEHNRLYWYRQTLGQGPEFLTYFQNEAQLEKSRLLSDRFSAERPKGSFSTLEIQRTEQGDSAMYLCASSLQGDTQYFGPGTRLTVL.

The V call is TRBV5-6, the J call TRBJ1-2; the D is unclear. Trimming removed 1 base from V and 4 bases from J, with 11 bases in between. In germline, CDR1 is SGHDT, CDR2 YYEEEE. The CDR3 is 14 residues long. The CDR3 nucleotides are TGTGCCAGCAGCTTGAGTCGGCAGATCTATGGCTACACCTTC. Amino acids: CASSLSRQIYGYTF.

This chain connects TRBV19 to TRBJ1-2; D may be TRBD1 (6 bases). Germline V lookup: CDR1 LNHDA, CDR2 SQIVND (reference sequence). The CDR3 totals 16 residues. The V end was cut by 3 bases, the J end by 3 bases, with 17 bases between. In DNA, the CDR3 is TGTGCCAGTAGTATTTCCACAGGGCCTAGGGACTATGGCTACACCTTC. This sequence encodes CASSISTGPRDYGYTF.

The V call is TRBV2, the J call TRBJ2-3; D remains ambiguous. The CDR3 loop spans 13 amino acids. Trimming stripped 4 bases from V and 4 bases from J, with 9 bases between. The V gene's germline CDR1 is SNHLY and CDR2 FYNNEI. In DNA form, the CDR3 reads TGTGCCAGCAGTGTAGCAGGTCCAGATACGCAGTATTTT. Translating gives CASSVAGPDTQYF.

The V and J genes are TRBV27 and TRBJ2-1, with D perhaps matching TRBD1 (5 bases). CDR3 length: 14 amino acids. Between the trimmed V and J ends, which lost 6 bases and 0 bases, there was a span of 9 bases. Germline V gene sequence: CDR1 MNHEY, CDR2 SMNVEV (reference sequence). The CDR3 region is CASRRTSSYNEQFF. CDR3 nucleotides: TGTGCCAGCAGGAGGACAAGCTCCTACAATGAGCAGTTCTTC.

The CDR3 here is CASGPRTEEQFF. The CDR3 coding sequence is TGCGCCAGTGGCCCAAGAACAGAAGAGCAGTTCTTC. The chain recombines TRBV10-2 with TRBJ2-1, with D unclear. Per the germline V gene, CDR1 is WSHSY and CDR2 is SAAADI. V gave up 9 bases and J gave up 10 bases, with 16 bases separating them. The CDR3 contains 12 residues.

This clone has a handful of counts. The chain uses TRBV5-1 and TRBJ2-3; D not certain. V dropped 7 bases and J dropped 3 bases, with 6 bases sitting between them. CDR1 SGHRS and CDR2 YFSETQ come from the germline V gene. This CDR3 has 11 residues. The chain's CDR3 is CASFNTDTQYF. CDR3 DNA: TGCGCCAGCTTTAATACAGATACGCAGTATTTT.

The rearrangement uses TRBV6-1 and TRBJ1-2; the match to TRBD1 covers 7 bases. The length of the CDR3 is 15 residues. Germline assignment: CDR1 MNHNS and CDR2 SASEGT. The trim removed 3 bases at V and 4 bases at J, leaving 8 bases unmatched. This chain's CDR3 is CASSEATGLGYGYTF. CDR3 DNA: TGTGCCAGCAGTGAGGCGACAGGGTTGGGCTATGGCTACACCTTC.